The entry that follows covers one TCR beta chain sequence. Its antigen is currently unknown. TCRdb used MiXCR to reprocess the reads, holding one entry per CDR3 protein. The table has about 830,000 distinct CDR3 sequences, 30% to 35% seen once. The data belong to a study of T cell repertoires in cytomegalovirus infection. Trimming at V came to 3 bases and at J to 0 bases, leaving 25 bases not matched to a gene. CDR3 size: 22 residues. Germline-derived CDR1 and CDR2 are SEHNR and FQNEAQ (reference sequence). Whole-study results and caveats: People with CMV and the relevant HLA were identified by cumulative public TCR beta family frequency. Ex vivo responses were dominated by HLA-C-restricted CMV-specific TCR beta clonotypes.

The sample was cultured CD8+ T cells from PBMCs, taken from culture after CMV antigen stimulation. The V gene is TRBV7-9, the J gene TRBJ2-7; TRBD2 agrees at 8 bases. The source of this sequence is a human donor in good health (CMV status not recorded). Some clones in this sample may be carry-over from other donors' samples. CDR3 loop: CASSFPSSLERGPSLSSYEQYF. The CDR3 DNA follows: TGTGCCAGCAGCTTCCCCTCTTCCCTCGAGCGGGGGCCTTCCCTCAGCTCCTACGAGCAGTACTTC. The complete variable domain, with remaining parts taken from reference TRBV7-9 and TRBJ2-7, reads DTGVSQNPRHKITKRGQNVTFRCDPISEHNRLYWYRQTLGQGPEFLTYFQNEAQLEKSRLLSDRFSAERPKGSFSTLEIQRTEQGDSAMYLCASSFPSSLERGPSLSSYEQYFGPGTRLTVT.